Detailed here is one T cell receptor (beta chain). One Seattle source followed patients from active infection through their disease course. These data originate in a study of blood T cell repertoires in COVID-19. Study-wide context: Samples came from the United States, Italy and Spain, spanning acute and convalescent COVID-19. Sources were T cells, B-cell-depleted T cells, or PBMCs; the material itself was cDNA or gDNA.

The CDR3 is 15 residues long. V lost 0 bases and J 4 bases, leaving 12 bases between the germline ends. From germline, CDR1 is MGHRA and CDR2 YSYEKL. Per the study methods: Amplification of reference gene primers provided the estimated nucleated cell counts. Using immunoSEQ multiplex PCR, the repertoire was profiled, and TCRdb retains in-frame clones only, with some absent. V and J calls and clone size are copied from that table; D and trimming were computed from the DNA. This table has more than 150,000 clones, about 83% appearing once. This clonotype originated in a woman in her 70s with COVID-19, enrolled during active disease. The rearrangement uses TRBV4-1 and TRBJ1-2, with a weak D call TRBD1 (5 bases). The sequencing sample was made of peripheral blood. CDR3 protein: CASSQDPGGVYGYTF. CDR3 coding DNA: TGCGCCAGCAGCCAAGATCCCGGGGGGGTCTATGGCTACACCTTC.